A single sample is the source of the 22 T cell receptor beta chains below, sequenced in a study of T-cell reconstitution after alpha-beta-depleted transplantation in children. This sample's TCRbeta library carried unique molecular identifier barcodes. TCRdb processed the PCR reads anew with MiXCR; each CDR3 protein has one entry. The sample lists some 500,000 distinct CDR3 sequences, around a third occurring once. The sequenced sample was PBMCs from the stem cell graft donor, obtained from the stem cell graft. These receptors all stem from a human donor who donated a stem cell graft to a child with aplastic anemia.

V gene TRBV15 combines with J gene TRBJ1-2; D possibly corresponds to TRBD1 (5 bases). Trimming took off 8 bases at V and 4 bases at J, with 11 bases between the two ends. From germline, CDR1 is LNHNV and CDR2 YYDKDF (reference sequence). This CDR3 is built from 12 residues. DNA of the CDR3: TGTGCCACCCGGGGGATTTCCTATGGCTACACCTTC. This gives the protein CATRGISYGYTF.

The chain employs TRBV7-9 and TRBJ2-7; no clear D gene. Germline CDR1 is SEHNR and CDR2 is FQNEAQ (reference sequence). The V gene lost 5 bases and the J gene lost 3 bases, with 11 bases spanning the gap. The CDR3 runs to 13 residues. CDR3: CASSVGINYEQYF. Here the CDR3 DNA reads TGTGCCAGCAGCGTTGGGATAAACTACGAGCAGTACTTC. Full variable domain (rest looked up from reference TRBV7-9 and TRBJ2-7): DTGVSQNPRHKITKRGQNVTFRCDPISEHNRLYWYRQTLGQGPEFLTYFQNEAQLEKSRLLSDRFSAERPKGSFSTLEIQRTEQGDSAMYLCASSVGINYEQYFGPGTRLTVT.

This chain joins TRBV18 and TRBJ2-7, with 15 bases identical to TRBD2. Germline V gene lookup returns CDR1 KGHSH and CDR2 LQKENI. V trimming: 6 bases; J trimming: 4 bases; junction bases outside the gene matches: 4. The CDR3 extends over 15 amino acids. CDR3 residues: CASSPGLAGGYEQYV. In DNA form, the CDR3 reads TGTGCCAGCTCCCCGGGACTAGCGGGAGGTTACGAGCAGTACGTC.

This clonotype occurred many times. V usage is TRBV28 and J usage is TRBJ2-1, with 12 nucleotides matching TRBD2. V lost 5 bases, J lost 10 bases, and 9 bases stayed unmatched. The length of the CDR3 is 15 residues. Germline V gene sequence: CDR1 MDHEN, CDR2 SYDVKM. The CDR3, as DNA: TGTGCCAGCAGTCCCGGGACTAGCGGGCATATCGAGCAGTTCTTC. It yields the protein CASSPGTSGHIEQFF.

In its sample, this clonotype was seen a few times. The gene calls are TRBV14 and TRBJ2-2; TRBD1 matches at 9 bases. CDR3 length: 17 residues. The ends lost 2 bases at V and 3 bases at J; junction bases unmatched: 7. Per the germline V gene, CDR1 is SGHDN and CDR2 is FVKESK. The CDR3 loop reads CASSQSGTGRDTGELFF. In nucleotides, the CDR3 is TGTGCCAGCAGCCAATCCGGGACAGGGAGGGACACCGGGGAGCTGTTTTTT.

This clonotype occurred a few times. This chain joins TRBV4-3 and TRBJ2-7; D is perhaps TRBD1 (5 bases). This CDR3 is built from 17 residues. Germline values: CDR1 LGHNA, CDR2 YSLEER. V shed 4 bases and J shed 2 bases, with 21 bases lying between them. The CDR3 region is CASSPTLGQGRPYEQYF. DNA of the CDR3: TGCGCCAGCAGCCCTACCCTGGGGCAGGGTCGCCCCTACGAGCAGTACTTC.

V and J are TRBV20-1 and TRBJ2-3; TRBD2 is a possible D gene (5 bases). In germline, CDR1 is DFQATT, CDR2 SNEGSKA (reference sequence). CDR3 length equals 20 residues. The V and J ends lost 3 bases and 2 bases respectively, with 30 bases between them. In nucleotides, the CDR3 is TGCAGTGCTAGTCCACTCGTTGAGGGAACCATGGGAGCGACCACAGATACGCAGTATTTT. Translated, it gives CSASPLVEGTMGATTDTQYF.

This rearrangement joins TRBV7-6 to TRBJ2-2, with unresolved D. The germline gives CDR1 SGHVS, CDR2 FNYEAQ. V lost 5 bases, J lost 2 bases, and 9 bases lay in between. CDR3 length: 14 residues. CDR3 coding DNA: TGTGCCAGCAGCCAACTCGATAACACCGGGGAGCTGTTTTTT. The encoded protein is CASSQLDNTGELFF.

The J gene is TRBJ2-7, the V gene TRBV27; tentatively, D is TRBD1 (6 bases). The CDR3 is made up of 15 amino acids. Germline CDR1 and CDR2: MNHEY and SMNVEV (reference sequence). Trimming pared 3 bases from V and 0 bases from J, leaving 12 bases between. The CDR3 DNA reads as TGTGCCAGCAGTTTTAGTACAGGGAGCTCCTACGAGCAGTACGTC. This gives the protein CASSFSTGSSYEQYV.

The genes are TRBV20-1 and TRBJ1-1; D is ambiguous. V lost 3 bases and J 0 bases, leaving 2 bases between the germline ends. CDR1 and CDR2 (germline): DFQATT, SNEGSKA (reference sequence). This CDR3 has 11 residues. For the CDR3, the DNA is TGCAGTGCTAGCTTGAACACTGAAGCTTTCTTT. Translation: CSASLNTEAFF.

This sequence joins TRBV20-1 and TRBJ2-1; D gene unclear. V lost 0 bases to trimming and J lost 5 bases, with 23 bases between them. The germline V gene encodes CDR1 DFQATT and CDR2 SNEGSKA (reference sequence). The CDR3 sequence is 18 residues long. CDR3 protein: CSARDLAAASITHNEQFF. CDR3 nucleotides: TGCAGTGCTAGAGATCTGGCGGCAGCTTCCATTACCCACAATGAGCAGTTCTTC.

In its sample, this clonotype was seen once. The chain is built from TRBV3-1 and TRBJ1-3, with D unclear. The V end was cut by 0 bases, the J end by 8 bases, with 8 bases between. Germline V gene sequence: CDR1 LGHDT, CDR2 YNNKEL (reference sequence). This CDR3 contains 13 residues. CDR3 coding DNA: TGTGCCAGCAGCCAAGAACCAAGGGACACCATATATTTT. Protein product: CASSQEPRDTIYF.

The chain is built from TRBV5-4 and TRBJ2-5; D possibly corresponds to TRBD2 (5 bases). V lost 6 bases, J lost 2 bases, and 14 bases lay in between. CDR1 and CDR2 from the germline V gene are SGHNT and YYREEE (reference sequence). The CDR3 runs 14 residues. Here the CDR3 reads CASNPGGPQETQYF. The CDR3, as DNA: TGTGCCAGCAACCCGGGCGGGCCGCAAGAGACCCAGTACTTC.

This clonotype was observed a handful of times. V is TRBV7-2 and J is TRBJ2-2; 9 bases fit TRBD2. V trimming: 11 bases; J trimming: 4 bases; junction bases outside the gene matches: 5. CDR3 size: 13 residues. CDR1 SGHTA and CDR2 FQGNSA come from the germline V gene. CDR3 DNA: TGTGCCTTCGGACTAGCGCGCACCGGGGAGCTGTTTTTT. Protein: CAFGLARTGELFF.

This clonotype was seen more than once but under ten times. This rearrangement joins TRBV28 to TRBJ1-2, with D tentatively TRBD1 (6 bases). The V end lost 0 bases, the J end lost 9 bases, and 11 bases lay between the germline ends. Germline lookup yields CDR1 MDHEN and CDR2 SYDVKM. The length of the CDR3 is 13 residues. CDR3 coding DNA: TGTGCCAGCAGTTTATGGAAGGGGGGTCGCTACACCTTC. Its translation: CASSLWKGGRYTF.

The genes are TRBV7-9 and TRBJ2-1, with no clear D. The CDR3 runs to 14 residues. The V gene's germline CDR1 is SEHNR and CDR2 FQNEAQ (reference sequence). V was pared by 6 bases and J by 10 bases, with 19 bases between. CDR3 in amino acids: CASSYVNKPAEQFF. CDR3 sequence (DNA): TGTGCCAGCAGTTACGTAAACAAACCGGCAGAGCAGTTCTTC.

This clonotype was counted between two and nine times. The V and J genes are TRBV5-1 and TRBJ2-7; 7 positions match TRBD2. The CDR3 length is 16 residues. The germline gives CDR1 SGHRS, CDR2 YFSETQ. V was pared by 3 bases and J by 5 bases, with 14 bases of the junction left unmatched. CDR3: CASSSSDYPGGDEQYF. The CDR3 DNA reads TGCGCCAGCAGCTCCTCCGACTATCCGGGGGGTGACGAGCAGTACTTC.

V usage is TRBV9 and J usage is TRBJ2-1; 7 bases are a match to TRBD1. The germline CDR1 and CDR2 sequences are SGDLS and YYNGEE. There are 17 residues in the CDR3. The V gene end was trimmed by 3 bases and the J gene end by 4 bases; junction bases not matched to a gene: 13. The CDR3 DNA is TGTGCCAGCAGCGAGAGACCCGGGACAGCTATGTACAATGAGCAGTTCTTC. Its protein product is CASSERPGTAMYNEQFF.

V usage is TRBV5-6 and J usage is TRBJ1-1; tentative D call: TRBD1 (5 bases). This CDR3 has 15 residues. Germline values: CDR1 SGHDT, CDR2 YYEEEE. V was cut by 4 bases and J by 7 bases, with 20 bases left in between. CDR3 sequence: CASSAPHRLADEAFF. DNA of the CDR3: TGTGCCAGCAGCGCCCCTCACAGGCTAGCAGATGAAGCTTTCTTT.

The gene calls are TRBV29-1 and TRBJ1-5; 8 positions agree with TRBD1. There are 17 residues in the CDR3. Trimming cost V 3 bases and J 0 bases; bases outside gene matches: 10. Germline V gives CDR1 SQVTM, CDR2 ANQGSEA. The CDR3 is CSVEPQDREDSNQPQHF. In nucleotides, the CDR3 is TGCAGCGTTGAGCCCCAGGACAGGGAGGATAGCAATCAGCCCCAGCATTTT.

The chain links TRBV29-1 to TRBJ2-3; D gene uncertain. Deletions cut 4 bases from V and 8 bases from J, with 22 bases between. The CDR3 is made up of 15 amino acids. Germline lookup yields CDR1 SQVTM and CDR2 ANQGSEA. The CDR3 DNA reads TGCAGCGTTGGGGCCGAGGTACCCATCCCAGGTACGCAGTATTTT. It specifies CSVGAEVPIPGTQYF.

The J gene is TRBJ2-3, the V gene TRBV5-6; 14 nucleotides agree with TRBD2. With 4 bases clipped from V and 2 bases from J, the junction kept 3 bases outside the gene matches. The CDR3 length is 16 residues. Per germline, CDR1 SGHDT and CDR2 YYEEEE. CDR3 region: CASSRLAGGVTDTQYF. The CDR3 bases are TGTGCCAGCAGCAGACTAGCGGGAGGGGTCACAGATACGCAGTATTTT.